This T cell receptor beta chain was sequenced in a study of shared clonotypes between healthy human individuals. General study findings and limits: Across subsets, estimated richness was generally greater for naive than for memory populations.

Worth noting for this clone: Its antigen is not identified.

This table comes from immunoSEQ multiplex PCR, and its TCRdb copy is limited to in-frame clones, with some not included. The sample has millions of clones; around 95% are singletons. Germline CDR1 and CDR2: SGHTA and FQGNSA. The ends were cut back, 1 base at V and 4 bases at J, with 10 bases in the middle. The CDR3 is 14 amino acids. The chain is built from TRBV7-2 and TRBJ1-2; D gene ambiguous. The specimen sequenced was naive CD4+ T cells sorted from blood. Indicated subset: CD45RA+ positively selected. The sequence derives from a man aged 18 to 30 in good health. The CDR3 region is CASSLGGRGYGYTF. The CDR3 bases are TGTGCCAGCAGCTTAGGGGGAAGAGGCTATGGCTACACCTTC.